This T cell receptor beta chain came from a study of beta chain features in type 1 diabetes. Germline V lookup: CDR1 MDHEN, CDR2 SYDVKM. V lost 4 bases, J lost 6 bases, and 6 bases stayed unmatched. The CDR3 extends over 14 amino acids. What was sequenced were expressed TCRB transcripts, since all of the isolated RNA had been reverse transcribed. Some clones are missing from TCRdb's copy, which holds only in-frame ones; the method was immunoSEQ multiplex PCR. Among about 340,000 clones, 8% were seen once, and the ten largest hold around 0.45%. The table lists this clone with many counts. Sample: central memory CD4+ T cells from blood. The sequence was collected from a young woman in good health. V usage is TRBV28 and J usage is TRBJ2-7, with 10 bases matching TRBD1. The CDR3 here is CASSSHGTGAEQYF. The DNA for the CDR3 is TGTGCCAGCAGTTCCCACGGGACAGGGGCCGAGCAGTACTTC.